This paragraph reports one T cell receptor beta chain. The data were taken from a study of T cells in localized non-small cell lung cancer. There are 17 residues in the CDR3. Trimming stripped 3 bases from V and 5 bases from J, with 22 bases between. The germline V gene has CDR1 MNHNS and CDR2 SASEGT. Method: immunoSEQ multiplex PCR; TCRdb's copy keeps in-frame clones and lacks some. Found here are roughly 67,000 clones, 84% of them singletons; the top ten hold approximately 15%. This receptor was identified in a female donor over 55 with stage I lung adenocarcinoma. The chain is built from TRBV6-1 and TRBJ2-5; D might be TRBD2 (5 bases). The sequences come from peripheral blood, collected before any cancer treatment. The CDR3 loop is CASSDSARFDPGETQYF. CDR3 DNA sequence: TGTGCCAGCAGTGATTCGGCCCGGTTCGATCCGGGGGAGACCCAGTACTTC.